The next 3 T cell receptor beta chains were all read from a single sample in a study of cytomegalovirus exposure and HLA in healthy donors. The PCR contained 60 Vbeta and 13 Jbeta primers. Assay: immunoSEQ multiplex PCR; the TCRdb copy retains only in-frame clones and omits some. The repertoire includes about 120,000 clones, 70% to 75% of them detected once, and around 4.1% sits in the top ten. The sequenced sample was PBMCs. These receptors were collected from a woman between 35 and 50 years old in good health and CMV-seronegative.

The V gene is TRBV2, the J gene TRBJ2-3, with TRBD1 matching over 10 bases. Germline V lookup: CDR1 SNHLY, CDR2 FYNNEI. The V gene end was trimmed by 6 bases and the J gene end by 4 bases; junction bases not matched to a gene: 19. CDR3 size: 19 residues. In nucleotides, the CDR3 is TGTGCCAGCAGACCTGACAGGGGGCTAGCGGGTTCCGTGGCAGATACGCAGTATTTT. It is translated as CASRPDRGLAGSVADTQYF.

J is TRBJ2-1 and V is TRBV27, with D perhaps TRBD2 (5 bases). Germline CDR1 MNHEY, CDR2 SMNVEV (reference sequence). Between the trimmed V and J ends, which lost 3 bases and 5 bases, there was a span of 8 bases. The CDR3 is 13 residues long. The CDR3 nucleotides read TGTGCCAGCAGTTTCAGCGGACACAATGAGCAGTTCTTC. This translates into CASSFSGHNEQFF.

This chain links TRBV5-4 with TRBJ1-2, with TRBD1 matching 8 bases. The V gene end was trimmed by 4 bases and the J gene end by 4 bases; junction bases not matched to a gene: 9. The CDR3 is made up of 15 amino acids. In germline, CDR1 is SGHNT, CDR2 YYREEE (reference sequence). The CDR3 nucleotides are TGTGCCAGCAGCGCCTCCGGGACAGGAGCCTATGGCTACACCTTC. Amino acids: CASSASGTGAYGYTF. The complete variable domain, with remaining parts taken from reference TRBV5-4 and TRBJ1-2, reads ETGVTQSPTHLIKTRGQQVTLRCSSQSGHNTVSWYQQALGQGPQFIFQYYREEENGRGNFPPRFSGLQFPNYSSELNVNALELDDSALYLCASSASGTGAYGYTFGSGTRLTVV.